This T cell receptor (beta chain) is from a study of blood T cell repertoires in COVID-19. The wider study: Sites in the United States, Italy and Spain provided acute and convalescent COVID-19 samples. In each case, the material was cDNA or gDNA derived from T cells, B-cell-depleted T cells, or PBMCs.

The ends were cut back, 5 bases at V and 3 bases at J, with 14 bases in the middle. This CDR3 region has 15 residues. CDR1 is SGHVS and CDR2 is FQNEAQ in the germline V gene. Using immunoSEQ multiplex PCR, the repertoire was profiled, and TCRdb retains in-frame clones only, with some absent. The sample comprises some 300,000 clones, around 85% of which are singletons, and around 4.2% rests with the top ten. The source is a woman between 50 and 59 years old with active or convalescent COVID-19. The rearrangement uses TRBV7-8 and TRBJ2-1; possible D gene TRBD2, 5 bases. The sequenced sample was peripheral blood. The CDR3 loop reads CASSRTAPLYNEQFF. CDR3 bases: TGTGCCAGCAGCAGGACTGCCCCACTCTACAATGAGCAGTTCTTC.